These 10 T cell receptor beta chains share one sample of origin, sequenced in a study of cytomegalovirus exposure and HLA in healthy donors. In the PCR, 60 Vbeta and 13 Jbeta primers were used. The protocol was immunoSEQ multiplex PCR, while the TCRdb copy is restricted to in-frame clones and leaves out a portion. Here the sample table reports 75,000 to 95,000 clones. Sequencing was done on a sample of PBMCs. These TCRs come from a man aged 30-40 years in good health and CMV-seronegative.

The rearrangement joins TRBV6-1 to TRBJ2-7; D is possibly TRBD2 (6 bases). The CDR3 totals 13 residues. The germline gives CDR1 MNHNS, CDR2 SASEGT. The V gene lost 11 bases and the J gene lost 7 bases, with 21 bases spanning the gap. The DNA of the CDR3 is TGTGCCGGCCGAAGGCGGGGCCAGGAGGAGCAGTACTTC. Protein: CAGRRRGQEEQYF.

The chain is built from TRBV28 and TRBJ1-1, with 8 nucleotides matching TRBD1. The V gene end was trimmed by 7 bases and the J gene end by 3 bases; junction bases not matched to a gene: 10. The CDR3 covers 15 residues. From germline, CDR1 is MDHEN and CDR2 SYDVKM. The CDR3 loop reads CASTEQGGVDTEAFF. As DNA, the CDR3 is TGTGCCAGCACCGAACAGGGGGGCGTCGACACTGAAGCTTTCTTT.

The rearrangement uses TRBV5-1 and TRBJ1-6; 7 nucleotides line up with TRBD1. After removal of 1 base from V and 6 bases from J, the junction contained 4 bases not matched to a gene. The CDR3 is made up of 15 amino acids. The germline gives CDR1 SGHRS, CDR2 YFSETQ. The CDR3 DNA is TGCGCCAGCAGCTTGCAAGGGGGCGGTAATTCACCCCTCCACTTT. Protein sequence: CASSLQGGGNSPLHF.

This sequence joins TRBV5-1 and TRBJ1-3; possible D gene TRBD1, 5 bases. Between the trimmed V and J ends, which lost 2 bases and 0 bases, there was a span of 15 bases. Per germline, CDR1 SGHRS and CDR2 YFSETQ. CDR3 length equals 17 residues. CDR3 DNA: TGCGCCAGCAGCTTCGTATCAGGAGGGGACTCTGGAAACACCATATATTTT. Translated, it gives CASSFVSGGDSGNTIYF.

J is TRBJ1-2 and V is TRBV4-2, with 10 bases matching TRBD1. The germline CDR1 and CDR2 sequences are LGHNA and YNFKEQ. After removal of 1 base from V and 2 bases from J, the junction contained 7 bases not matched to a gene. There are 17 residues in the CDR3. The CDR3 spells CASSQVAVGQGNYGYTF. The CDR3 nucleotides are TGTGCCAGCAGCCAAGTGGCGGTGGGACAGGGGAACTATGGCTACACCTTC.

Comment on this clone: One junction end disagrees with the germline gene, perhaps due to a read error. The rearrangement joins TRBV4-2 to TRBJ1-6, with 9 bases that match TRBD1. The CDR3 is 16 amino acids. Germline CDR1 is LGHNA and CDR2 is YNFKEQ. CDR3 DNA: TGTGCCAGCAGTCAAGACAGGGGGTCGTACGGTTCACCCCTCCACTTT. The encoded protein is CASSQDRGSYGSPLHF.

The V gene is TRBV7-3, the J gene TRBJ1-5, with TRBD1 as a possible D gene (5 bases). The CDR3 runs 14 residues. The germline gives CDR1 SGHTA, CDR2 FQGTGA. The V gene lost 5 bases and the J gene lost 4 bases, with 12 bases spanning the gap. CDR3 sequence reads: CASSPGGDNQPQHF. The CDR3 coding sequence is TGTGCCAGCAGCCCGGGGGGGGATAATCAGCCCCAGCATTTT. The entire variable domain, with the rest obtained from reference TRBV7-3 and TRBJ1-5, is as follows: GAGVSQTPSNKVTEKGKYVELRCDPISGHTALYWYRQSLGQGPEFLIYFQGTGAADDSGLPNDRFFAVRPEGSVSTLKIQRTERGDSAVYLCASSPGGDNQPQHFGDGTRLSIL.

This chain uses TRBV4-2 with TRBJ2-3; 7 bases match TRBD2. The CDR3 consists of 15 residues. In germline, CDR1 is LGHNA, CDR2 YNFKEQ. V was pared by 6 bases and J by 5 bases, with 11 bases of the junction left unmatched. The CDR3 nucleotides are TGTGCCAGCAGGCTAGGGAGCGGGATGGGAGATACGCAGTATTTT. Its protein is CASRLGSGMGDTQYF.

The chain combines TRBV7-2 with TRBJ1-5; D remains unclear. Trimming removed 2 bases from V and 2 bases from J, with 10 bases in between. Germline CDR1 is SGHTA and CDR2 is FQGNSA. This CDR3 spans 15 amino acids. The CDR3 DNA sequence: TGTGCCAGCAGCTTAAACGATGGAGGCAATCAGCCCCAGCATTTT. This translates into CASSLNDGGNQPQHF.

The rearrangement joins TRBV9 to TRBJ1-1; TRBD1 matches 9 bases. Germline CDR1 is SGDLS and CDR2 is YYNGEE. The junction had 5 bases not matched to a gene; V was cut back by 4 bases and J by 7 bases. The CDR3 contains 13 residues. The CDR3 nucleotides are TGTGCCAGCAGCCCCGGACAGGGGATTGAAGCTTTCTTT. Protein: CASSPGQGIEAFF.